This entry concerns a single T cell receptor (beta chain). TCRdb's table, derived via immunoSEQ multiplex PCR, lists solely in-frame clones and lacks some. The repertoire holds over 250,000 clones, with over 75% as singletons. The data originate from a study of blood T cell repertoires in COVID-19. Germline V gene data show CDR1 as SGHNT and CDR2 as YYREEE (reference sequence). The CDR3 has 18 residues. J lost 4 bases, V lost 2 bases, and 9 bases had no gene match. The TCR sequence derives from a human donor in a cohort sampled during active COVID-19. Sequencing was done on a sample of peripheral blood. V is TRBV5-4 and J is TRBJ2-5; TRBD2 matches at 15 bases. CDR3 amino acids: CASSLSPPGLAGGETQYF. The CDR3 DNA reads as TGTGCCAGCAGCTTATCCCCCCCGGGACTAGCGGGAGGAGAGACCCAGTACTTC.